One and the same sample provided the 10 T cell receptor beta chains below, sequenced in a study of cytomegalovirus exposure and HLA in healthy donors. Profiled with immunoSEQ multiplex PCR; TCRdb holds only in-frame clones, not every one. In the table there are approximately 110,000 clones, about 90% of which are singletons. Material for sequencing was PBMCs. These receptors were collected from a woman aged 18-29 years in good health and CMV-seronegative.

The chain is built from TRBV6-5 and TRBJ1-2, with D perhaps TRBD1 (5 bases). Germline V gives CDR1 MNHEY, CDR2 SVGAGI. The CDR3 spans 15 residues. The V and J ends lost 2 bases and 8 bases respectively, with 18 bases between them. This CDR3 reads CASSYAGQPFEGYTF. The CDR3 nucleotides read TGTGCCAGCAGTTACGCGGGGCAGCCCTTCGAGGGCTACACCTTC.

The chain combines TRBV15 with TRBJ2-3; tentatively, D is TRBD2 (6 bases). Trimming stripped 0 bases from V and 0 bases from J, with 13 bases between. Germline V lookup: CDR1 LNHNV, CDR2 YYDKDF (reference sequence). The CDR3 extends over 17 amino acids. The CDR3 DNA reads TGTGCCACCAGCAGAGATATGGAGACTAGGAGCACAGATACGCAGTATTTT. Translating gives CATSRDMETRSTDTQYF.

This chain uses TRBV28 with TRBJ1-4; a weak D match, TRBD1 (5 bases). The germline V gene encodes CDR1 MDHEN and CDR2 SYDVKM. Trimming took 7 bases from V and 6 from J, leaving 21 bases between them. The CDR3 contains 16 residues. DNA for the CDR3: TGTGCCAGCAATACCCCCACGGGGGGGGAGCATGAAAAACTGTTTTTT. This sequence encodes CASNTPTGGEHEKLFF. The entire variable domain, with the rest obtained from reference TRBV28 and TRBJ1-4, is as follows: DVKVTQSSRYLVKRTGEKVFLECVQDMDHENMFWYRQDPGLGLRLIYFSYDVKMKEKGDIPEGYSVSREKKERFSLILESASTNQTSMYLCASNTPTGGEHEKLFFGSGTQLSVL.

The rearrangement links TRBV27 to TRBJ2-7; D call uncertain. CDR1 is MNHEY, CDR2 SMNVEV, per germline (reference sequence). Trimming removed 6 bases at V and 9 bases at J, with 15 bases between. This CDR3 has 12 residues. The CDR3: CASRMIGSRQYF. Written as DNA, the CDR3 is TGTGCCAGCAGGATGATCGGGTCGCGGCAGTACTTC.

This rearrangement joins TRBV19 to TRBJ2-1; 12 bases are shared with TRBD2. Germline trimming cut 1 base from V and 5 bases from J; bases unmatched to any gene: 9. The CDR3 totals 18 residues. Germline V gene sequence: CDR1 LNHDA, CDR2 SQIVND (reference sequence). The CDR3 spells CASSIVPGTSGLNNEQFF. The CDR3 DNA sequence: TGTGCCAGTAGTATAGTCCCCGGGACTAGCGGGTTGAACAATGAGCAGTTCTTC. Looking up the rest from reference TRBV19 and TRBJ2-1 gives the full variable domain: DGGITQSPKYLFRKEGQNVTLSCEQNLNHDAMYWYRQDPGQGLRLIYYSQIVNDFQKGDIAEGYSVSREKKESFPLTVTSAQKNPTAFYLCASSIVPGTSGLNNEQFFGPGTRLTVL.

This chain joins TRBV4-3 and TRBJ2-1; TRBD2 is a possible D gene (5 bases). CDR3 size: 21 residues. V lost 0 bases, J lost 0 bases, and 24 bases lay in between. Germline loops: CDR1 LGHNA, CDR2 YSLEER. CDR3 nucleotide sequence: TGCGCCAGCAGCCAAGAGGAGGCCCCACCCGGCTTTCTTAGCTCCTACAATGAGCAGTTCTTC. Translation: CASSQEEAPPGFLSSYNEQFF.

Points on this clone: It may be a read error: a sequence one base away is much more abundant. The gene calls are TRBV5-4 and TRBJ2-1; TRBD2 matches 8 bases. Germline CDR1 is SGHNT and CDR2 is YYREEE (reference sequence). The CDR3 covers 15 residues. V shed 2 bases and J 1 base; nucleotides not matched to a gene: 2. The CDR3 sequence is CASSLRGGSYNEQFF. For the CDR3, the DNA is TGTGCCAGCAGCTTACGCGGGGGGTCCTACAATGAGCAGTTCTTC. The variable domain in full, completed from reference TRBV5-4 and TRBJ2-1, reads ETGVTQSPTHLIKTRGQQVTLRCSSQSGHNTVSWYQQALGQGPQFIFQYYREEENGRGNFPPRFSGLQFPNYSSELNVNALELDDSALYLCASSLRGGSYNEQFFGPGTRLTVL.

The J gene is TRBJ2-1, the V gene TRBV7-3, with 9 bases aligning to TRBD2. CDR3 length: 16 amino acids. Germline trimming cut 6 bases from V and 8 bases from J; bases unmatched to any gene: 14. Per germline, CDR1 SGHTA and CDR2 FQGTGA. DNA for the CDR3: TGTGCCAGCAGTCGGGGGCTAGCGGGACCGGTAGATGAGCAGTTCTTC. This translates into CASSRGLAGPVDEQFF.

The CDR3 DNA reads as TGTGCCAGCAGGAACCAATTACAGGAAGCTTTCTTT. Residues: CASRNQLQEAFF. The chain links TRBV28 to TRBJ1-1; D uncertain. The germline gives CDR1 MDHEN, CDR2 SYDVKM. There are 12 residues in the CDR3. Trimming removed 6 bases at V and 8 bases at J, with 13 bases between.

This rearrangement joins TRBV5-6 to TRBJ2-1, with D tentatively TRBD1 (5 bases). Germline CDR1 is SGHDT and CDR2 is YYEEEE. The CDR3 runs 14 residues. V gave up 2 bases and J gave up 2 bases, with 8 bases separating them. The CDR3 is CASSFTGPYNEQFF. For the CDR3, the DNA is TGTGCCAGCAGCTTCACAGGCCCCTACAATGAGCAGTTCTTC.